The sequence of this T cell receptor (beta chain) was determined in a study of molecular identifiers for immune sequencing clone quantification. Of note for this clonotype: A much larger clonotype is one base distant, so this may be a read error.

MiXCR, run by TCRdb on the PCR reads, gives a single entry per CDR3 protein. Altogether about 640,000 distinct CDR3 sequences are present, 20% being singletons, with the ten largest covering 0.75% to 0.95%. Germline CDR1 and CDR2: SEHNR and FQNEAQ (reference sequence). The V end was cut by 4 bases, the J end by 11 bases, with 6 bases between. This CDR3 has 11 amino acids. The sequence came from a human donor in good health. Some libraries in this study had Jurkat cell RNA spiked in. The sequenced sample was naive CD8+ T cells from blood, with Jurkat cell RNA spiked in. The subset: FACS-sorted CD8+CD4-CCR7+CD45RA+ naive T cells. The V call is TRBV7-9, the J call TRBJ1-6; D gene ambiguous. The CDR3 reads CASSSEAPLHF. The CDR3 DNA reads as TGTGCCAGCAGCTCAGAGGCACCCCTCCACTTT.